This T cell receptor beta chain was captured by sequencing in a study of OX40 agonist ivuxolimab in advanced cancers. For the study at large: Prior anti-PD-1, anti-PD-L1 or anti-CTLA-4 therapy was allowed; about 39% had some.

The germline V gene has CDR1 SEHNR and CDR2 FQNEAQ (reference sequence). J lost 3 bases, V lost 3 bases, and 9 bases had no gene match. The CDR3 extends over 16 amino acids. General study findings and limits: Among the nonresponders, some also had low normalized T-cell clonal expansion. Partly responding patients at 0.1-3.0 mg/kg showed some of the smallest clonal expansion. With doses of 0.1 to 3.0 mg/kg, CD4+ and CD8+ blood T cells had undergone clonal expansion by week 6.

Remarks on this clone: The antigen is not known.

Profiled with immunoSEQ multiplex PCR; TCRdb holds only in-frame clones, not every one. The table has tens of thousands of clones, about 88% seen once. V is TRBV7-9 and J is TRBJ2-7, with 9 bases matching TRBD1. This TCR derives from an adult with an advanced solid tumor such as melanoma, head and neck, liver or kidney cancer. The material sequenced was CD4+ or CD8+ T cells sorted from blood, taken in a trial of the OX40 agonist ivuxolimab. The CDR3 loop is CASSFQQGATIYEQYF. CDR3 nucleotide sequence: TGTGCCAGCAGCTTCCAACAGGGGGCAACGATCTACGAGCAGTACTTC. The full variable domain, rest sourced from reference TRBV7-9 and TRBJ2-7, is DTGVSQNPRHKITKRGQNVTFRCDPISEHNRLYWYRQTLGQGPEFLTYFQNEAQLEKSRLLSDRFSAERPKGSFSTLEIQRTEQGDSAMYLCASSFQQGATIYEQYFGPGTRLTVT.